This T cell receptor beta chain was sequenced in a study of T cell repertoires in cytomegalovirus infection. From germline, CDR1 is MGHRA and CDR2 YSYEKL. CDR3 length equals 14 residues. The V gene end was trimmed by 3 bases and the J gene end by 7 bases; junction bases not matched to a gene: 1. TCRdb itself ran the reads through MiXCR, one entry per CDR3 protein. Of about 530,000 distinct CDR3 sequences listed, less than 30% are singletons. The sequence came from a human donor in good health (CMV status not recorded). Some clones in this sample may be carry-over from other donors' samples. The gene calls are TRBV4-1 and TRBJ2-1; 12 positions agree with TRBD2. The sequencing input was PBMCs. CDR3 bases: TGCGCCAGCAGCCACCTAGCGGGGGGGAATGAGCAGTTCTTC. Its translation: CASSHLAGGNEQFF.